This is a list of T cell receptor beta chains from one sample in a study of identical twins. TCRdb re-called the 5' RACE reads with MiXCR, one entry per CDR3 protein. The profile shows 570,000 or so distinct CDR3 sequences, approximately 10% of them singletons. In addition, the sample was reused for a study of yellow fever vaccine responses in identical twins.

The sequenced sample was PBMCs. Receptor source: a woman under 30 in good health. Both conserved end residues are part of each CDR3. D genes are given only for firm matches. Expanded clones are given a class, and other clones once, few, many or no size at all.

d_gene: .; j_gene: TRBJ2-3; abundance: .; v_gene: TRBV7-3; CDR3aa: CASSLIGGGTQYF; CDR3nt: TGTGCCAGCAGCTTAATTGGGGGCGGTACGCAGTATTTT
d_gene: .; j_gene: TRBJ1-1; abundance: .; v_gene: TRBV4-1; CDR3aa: CASSQSDISNTEAFF; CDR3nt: TGCGCCAGCAGCCAATCGGACATCTCGAACACTGAAGCTTTCTTT
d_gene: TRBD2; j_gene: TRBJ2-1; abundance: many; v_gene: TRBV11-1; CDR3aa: CASSYLQGWPSGGSVDEQFF; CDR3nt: TGTGCCAGCAGCTACTTACAAGGTTGGCCTAGCGGGGGTTCCGTCGATGAGCAGTTCTTC
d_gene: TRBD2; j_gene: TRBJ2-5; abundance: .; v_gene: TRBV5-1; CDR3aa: CASSFQTSRETQYF; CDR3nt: TGCGCCAGCAGCTTCCAGACTAGCAGGGAGACCCAGTACTTC
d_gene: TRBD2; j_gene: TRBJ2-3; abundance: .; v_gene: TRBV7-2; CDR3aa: CASSLGSSGRVDTQYF; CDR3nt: TGTGCCAGCAGCTTAGGATCTAGCGGGAGGGTAGATACGCAGTATTTT
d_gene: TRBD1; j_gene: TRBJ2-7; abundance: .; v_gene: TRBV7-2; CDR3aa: CASSLGRAVQGANEQYF; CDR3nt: TGTGCCAGCAGCTTAGGGAGGGCGGTGCAGGGGGCTAACGAGCAGTACTTC
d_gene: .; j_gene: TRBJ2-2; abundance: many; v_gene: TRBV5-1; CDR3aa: CASSLASGDTGELFF; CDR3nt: TGCGCCAGCAGCTTGGCGTCAGGGGACACCGGGGAGCTGTTTTTT
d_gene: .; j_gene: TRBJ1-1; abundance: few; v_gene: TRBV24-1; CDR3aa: CATSGPRAGKTEAFF; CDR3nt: TGTGCCACCAGTGGCCCTAGGGCGGGCAAAACTGAAGCTTTCTTT
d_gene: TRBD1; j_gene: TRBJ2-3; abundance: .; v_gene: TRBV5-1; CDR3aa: CASSLAGTGPDTQYF; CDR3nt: TGCGCCAGCAGCTTGGCCGGGACAGGGCCCGATACGCAGTATTTT
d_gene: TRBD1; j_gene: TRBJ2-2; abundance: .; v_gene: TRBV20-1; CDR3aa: CSARGEADRVGSGELFF; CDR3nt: TGCAGTGCTAGGGGGGAGGCGGACAGGGTCGGCTCCGGGGAGCTGTTTTTT
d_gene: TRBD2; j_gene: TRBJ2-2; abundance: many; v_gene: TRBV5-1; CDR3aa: CASSLRAGDTGELFF; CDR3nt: TGCGCCAGCAGCTTGCGAGCGGGAGACACCGGGGAGCTGTTTTTT
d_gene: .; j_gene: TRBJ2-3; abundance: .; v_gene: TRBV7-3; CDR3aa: CASSLYREDTQYF; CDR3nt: TGTGCCAGCAGCTTATATCGGGAAGATACGCAGTATTTT
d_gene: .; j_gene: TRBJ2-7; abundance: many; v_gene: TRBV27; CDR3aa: CASGGTENYEQYF; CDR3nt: TGTGCCAGCGGGGGGACAGAAAATTACGAGCAGTACTTC
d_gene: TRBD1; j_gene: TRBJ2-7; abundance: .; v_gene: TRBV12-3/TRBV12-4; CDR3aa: CASSFGADRYEQYF; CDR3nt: TGTGCCAGCAGTTTTGGGGCGGACAGGTACGAGCAGTACTTC
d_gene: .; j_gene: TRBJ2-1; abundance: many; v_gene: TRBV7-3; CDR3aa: CASSLGTANEQFF; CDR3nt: TGTGCCAGCAGCTTAGGGACGGCGAATGAGCAGTTCTTC
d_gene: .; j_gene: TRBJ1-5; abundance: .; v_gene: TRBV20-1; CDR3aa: CSARRGAGDVQPQHF; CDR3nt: TGCAGTGCTAGACGTGGGGCAGGGGACGTGCAGCCCCAGCATTTT
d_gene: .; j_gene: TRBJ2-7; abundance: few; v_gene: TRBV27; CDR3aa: CASSSGGRGEQYF; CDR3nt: TGTGCCAGCAGCTCCGGGGGGCGAGGCGAGCAGTACTTC
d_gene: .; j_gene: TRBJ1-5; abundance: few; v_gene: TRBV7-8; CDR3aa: CASSLEGGHYPNQPQHF; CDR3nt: TGTGCCAGCAGCTTAGAAGGGGGTCACTATCCAAATCAGCCCCAGCATTTT
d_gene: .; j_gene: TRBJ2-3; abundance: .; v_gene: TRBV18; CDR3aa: CASSPLQGGITDTQYF; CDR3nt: TGTGCCAGCTCACCACTACAGGGTGGAATCACAGATACGCAGTATTTT
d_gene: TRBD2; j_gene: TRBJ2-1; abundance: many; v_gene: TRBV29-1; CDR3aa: CSSSGGAYNEQFF; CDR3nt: TGCAGCTCCTCCGGGGGGGCGTACAATGAGCAGTTCTTC
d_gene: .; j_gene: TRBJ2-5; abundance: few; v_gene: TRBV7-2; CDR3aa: CASSTYSETQYF; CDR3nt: TGTGCCAGCAGCACCTACTCGGAGACCCAGTACTTC
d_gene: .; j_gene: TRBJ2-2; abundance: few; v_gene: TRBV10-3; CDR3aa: CAISDHVPTTGELFF; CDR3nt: TGTGCCATCAGTGATCATGTACCTACCACCGGGGAGCTGTTTTTT
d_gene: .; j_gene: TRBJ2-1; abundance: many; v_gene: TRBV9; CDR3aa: CASSSFPWGEQFF; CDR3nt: TGTGCCAGCAGCTCCTTCCCCTGGGGTGAGCAGTTCTTC
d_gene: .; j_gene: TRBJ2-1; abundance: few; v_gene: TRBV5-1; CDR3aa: CASSLPLGNSYNEQFF; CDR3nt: TGCGCCAGCAGCCTGCCCTTAGGGAATTCCTACAATGAGCAGTTCTTC
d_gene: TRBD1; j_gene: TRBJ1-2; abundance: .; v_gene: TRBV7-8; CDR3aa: CASSPIIFAGAGGGYTF; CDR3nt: TGTGCCAGCAGCCCAATCATCTTTGCGGGGGCAGGGGGCGGCTACACCTTC
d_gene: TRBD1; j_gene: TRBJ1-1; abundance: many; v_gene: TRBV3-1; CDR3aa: CASSQDPAVGQGWISEAFF; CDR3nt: TGTGCCAGCAGCCAAGACCCGGCGGTGGGACAGGGGTGGATCTCTGAAGCTTTCTTT
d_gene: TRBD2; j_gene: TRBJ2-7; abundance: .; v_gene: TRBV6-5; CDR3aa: CASSYGLAAAYEQYF; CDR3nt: TGTGCCAGCAGTTACGGTCTAGCGGCCGCCTACGAGCAGTACTTC
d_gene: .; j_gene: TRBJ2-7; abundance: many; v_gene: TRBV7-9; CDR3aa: CASSDGFYEQYF; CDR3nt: TGTGCCAGCAGCGACGGATTCTACGAGCAGTACTTC
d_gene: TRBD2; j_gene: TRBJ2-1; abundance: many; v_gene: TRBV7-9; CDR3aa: CASSLGGLAGNYNEQFF; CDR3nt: TGTGCCAGCAGCTTAGGAGGACTAGCGGGGAACTACAATGAGCAGTTCTTC
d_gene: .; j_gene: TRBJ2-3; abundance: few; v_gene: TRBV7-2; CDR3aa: CASSLAAGIGTDTQYF; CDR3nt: TGTGCCAGCAGCTTAGCGGCGGGGATTGGCACAGATACGCAGTATTTT
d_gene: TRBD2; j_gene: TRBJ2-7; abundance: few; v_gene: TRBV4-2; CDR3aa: CASSQGASGGFSYEQYF; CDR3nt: TGTGCCAGCAGCCAAGGAGCTAGCGGGGGGTTCTCCTACGAGCAGTACTTC
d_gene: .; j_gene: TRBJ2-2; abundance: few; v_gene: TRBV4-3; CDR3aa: CASSQVEGTGELFF; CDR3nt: TGCGCCAGCAGCCAAGTCGAGGGGACCGGGGAGCTGTTTTTT
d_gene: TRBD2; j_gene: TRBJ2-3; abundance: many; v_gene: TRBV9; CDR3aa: CASSLSGGPTDTQYF; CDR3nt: TGTGCCAGCAGTCTTAGCGGGGGGCCTACAGATACGCAGTATTTT
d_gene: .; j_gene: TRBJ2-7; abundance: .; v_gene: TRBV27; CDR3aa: CASSPGLAQQYF; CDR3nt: TGTGCCAGCAGCCCGGGACTGGCCCAGCAGTACTTC
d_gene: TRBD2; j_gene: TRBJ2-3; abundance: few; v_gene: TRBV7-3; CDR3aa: CASSPYSTSGADTQYF; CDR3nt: TGTGCCAGCAGCCCGTACTCGACTAGCGGGGCAGATACGCAGTATTTT
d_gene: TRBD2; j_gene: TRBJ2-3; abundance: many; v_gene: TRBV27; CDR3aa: CASSATSGRDTDTQYF; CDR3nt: TGTGCCAGCAGTGCGACTAGCGGGAGAGACACAGATACGCAGTATTTT
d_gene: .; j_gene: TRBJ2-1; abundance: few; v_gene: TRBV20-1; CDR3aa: CSARVSRDTLGTEQFF; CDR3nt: TGCAGTGCTAGAGTCAGCCGGGACACACTTGGCACTGAGCAGTTCTTC
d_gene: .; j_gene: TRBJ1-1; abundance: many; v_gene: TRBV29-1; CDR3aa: CSAHAMATEAFF; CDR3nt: TGCAGCGCCCACGCCATGGCCACTGAAGCTTTCTTT
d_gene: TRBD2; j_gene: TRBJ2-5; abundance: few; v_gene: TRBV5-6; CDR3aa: CASGGAGSPQETQYF; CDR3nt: TGTGCCAGCGGGGGAGCGGGGTCCCCCCAAGAGACCCAGTACTTC